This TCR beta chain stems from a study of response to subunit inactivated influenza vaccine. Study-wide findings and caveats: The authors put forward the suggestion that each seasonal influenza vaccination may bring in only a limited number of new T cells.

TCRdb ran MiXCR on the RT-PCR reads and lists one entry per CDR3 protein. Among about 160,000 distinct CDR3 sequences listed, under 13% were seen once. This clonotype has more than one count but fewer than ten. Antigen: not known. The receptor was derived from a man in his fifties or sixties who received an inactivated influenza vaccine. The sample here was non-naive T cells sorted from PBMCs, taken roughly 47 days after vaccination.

CDR3: CATSAGAPVNEQFF. In DNA, the CDR3 is TGTGCCACCAGTGCGGGAGCCCCTGTCAATGAGCAGTTCTTC. The chain couples TRBV24-1 to TRBJ2-1, with TRBD2 as a possible D gene (6 bases). Trimming took 5 bases from V and 6 from J, leaving 13 bases between them. From germline, CDR1 is KGHDR and CDR2 SFDVKD. This CDR3 region has 14 residues.